Listed here are 2 T cell receptor beta chains from one sample, sequenced in a study of early T cells in non-severe SARS-CoV-2 infection. Each CDR3 protein is one row after TCRdb ran MiXCR on the 5' RACE reads. This sample has roughly 120,000 distinct CDR3 sequences, with approximately 15% found just once. Sequences were obtained from whole blood. All receptors come from an adult who was a healthcare worker with PCR-confirmed SARS-CoV-2 infection or an uninfected control (not recorded which).

The sample holds many counts of this clonotype. The chain carries TRBV5-4 and TRBJ1-2; D is ambiguous. Trimming cost V 1 base and J 1 base, with 5 bases left between them. CDR1 is SGHNT, CDR2 YYREEE, per germline (reference sequence). The CDR3 is 13 amino acids. Here the CDR3 reads CASSLTDNYGYTF. CDR3 DNA sequence: TGTGCCAGCAGCTTGACAGATAACTATGGCTACACCTTC. The whole variable domain, remainder taken from reference TRBV5-4 and TRBJ1-2, is ETGVTQSPTHLIKTRGQQVTLRCSSQSGHNTVSWYQQALGQGPQFIFQYYREEENGRGNFPPRFSGLQFPNYSSELNVNALELDDSALYLCASSLTDNYGYTFGSGTRLTVV.

This clonotype was seen at least ten times. V gene TRBV12-3 or TRBV12-4 combines with J gene TRBJ1-1; 7 bases line up with TRBD1. This CDR3 region has 15 residues. V dropped 7 bases and J dropped 5; count of bases not matched to a gene: 13. In nucleotides, the CDR3 is TGTGCCAGCACCAATTGGAACAGGGGAGAGACTGAAGCTTTCTTT. Its translation: CASTNWNRGETEAFF.